This entry describes one TCR beta chain. Its antigen remains undetermined. The record has no base qualities; no much larger clone is one base away. Taken with the paper, the label for time point translates to: patch test 2, 6 weeks after DPC sensitization. In the paper's terms, the treatment or condition label means: therapeutic diphenylcyclopropenone sensitization with weekly scalp DPC. At each patch-test visit, blood was drawn before the patch test was applied. Patients were considered eligible if aged 18 to 70, diagnosed with alopecia and deemed suitable for DPC therapy, and patients were excluded if pregnant. Total RNA was extracted from unfractionated whole blood that had been collected in Tempus Blood RNA tubes. The sample comes from a study of human T cells and chemical hapten exposure (TCRdb year 2021). Context from the whole study: For sensitization, 2% DPC in acetone was applied to a roughly 2 cm by roughly 2 cm area of upper inner arm skin. Libraries were pooled for sequencing, and variation in per-sample TCR yields was attributed mainly to small differences in library volumes within the pool. The patient cohort, mostly female, included alopecia areata with under or over 50% scalp involvement, alopecia totalis and alopecia universalis. The study tracked peripheral blood TCR repertoire changes in vivo during primary and secondary sensitization to the hapten diphenylcyclopropenone (DPC) in alopecia patients. Patient blood was sampled pre-sensitization (week 0) and at 2, 6 and about 24 weeks after DPC sensitization. Patch tests used Finn chambers with 0.01% DPC on the upper back, scored after 6 days by International Contact Dermatitis Research Group standards. Throughout the approximately 26-week study period, patients were also given weekly therapeutic DPC doses on the scalp. Approximately 30 alopecia patients provided blood for TCR sequencing at one to four time points (pre-sensitization, 2, 6 and 24 weeks).

Library prep was done by RACE. Sequencer: NextSeq 500. Library preparation attached unique molecular identifiers to individual cDNA molecules for quantitative, reproducible TCR counting. For every blood RNA sample, sequencing covered both the TCR alpha and TCR beta chains. Regarding the original processing steps: A median of about 87,000 TCRs per sample was observed, with a range of 23,224 to 690,600. V, J and CDR3 annotation of the TCR reads was carried out using the Decombinator software suite. To make PS versus PT1 abundance plots, every sample was subsampled to the same number of TCRs (28,000). TCRs were defined as expanded if absent before sensitization and observed at least eight times at the 2-week time point. TCRdb cleaned the public reads at Q25 with fastp, built clones with MiXCR and kept in-frame beta chains. Under each unique CDR3 protein, matching rows form one entry showing the most common genes and DNA. TCRdb, not the authors, supplied the V and J calls. The sample contains tens of thousands of distinct CDR3 sequences, 7.5% to 10% of them found a single time. The top ten hold over 1.5% of the sample.

Results and caveats for the whole study, not just this receptor: Compared with pre-sensitization or healthy control sets, expanded TCRs formed significantly more large CDR3 similarity clusters, which is consistent with antigen-driven responses. The number of PT1 expanded TCRs positively correlated with patch test score, significant at thresholds 8, 16 and 32 but not 4. After repeated subsampling, the strength of the expansion versus patch-test correlation and the threshold at which it became significant changed. Alopecia, a presumed autoimmune disease, was present in all patients, so the immune response of the patients might differ from that of healthy individuals. DPC sensitization did not change how many TCRs were above 1 in 1000 frequency, and no evidence was found of alterations in global repertoire structure.

V lost 8 bases and J lost 7 bases, and the count of bases not matched to a germline gene is 10. From a lookup of the germline V gene (reference sequence), CDR1 and CDR2 are SEHNR and FQNEAQ. The CDR3 runs 13 residues from the cysteine to the phenylalanine. Only CDR3 DNA is held: 39 bases, read in frame from base 1. This sequence uses TRBV7-9 and TRBJ2-7, with 8 bases aligning to TRBD1. This receptor was identified in a woman aged 45-59 years with alopecia areata. Some clones in this sample may be carry-over from other donors' samples. Here the sequenced sample was whole blood, taken in connection with sensitization to the hapten diphenylcyclopropenone (DPC). The CDR3 in this case is CASSGGPSMEQYF. The DNA sequence follows: TGTGCCAGCTCAGGGGGCCCTTCTATGGAGCAGTACTTC. The variable domain in full, with residues beyond the CDR3 obtained from the reference TRBV7-9 and TRBJ2-7 genes, is DTGVSQNPRHKITKRGQNVTFRCDPISEHNRLYWYRQTLGQGPEFLTYFQNEAQLEKSRLLSDRFSAERPKGSFSTLEIQRTEQGDSAMYLCASSGGPSMEQYFGPGTRLTVT.